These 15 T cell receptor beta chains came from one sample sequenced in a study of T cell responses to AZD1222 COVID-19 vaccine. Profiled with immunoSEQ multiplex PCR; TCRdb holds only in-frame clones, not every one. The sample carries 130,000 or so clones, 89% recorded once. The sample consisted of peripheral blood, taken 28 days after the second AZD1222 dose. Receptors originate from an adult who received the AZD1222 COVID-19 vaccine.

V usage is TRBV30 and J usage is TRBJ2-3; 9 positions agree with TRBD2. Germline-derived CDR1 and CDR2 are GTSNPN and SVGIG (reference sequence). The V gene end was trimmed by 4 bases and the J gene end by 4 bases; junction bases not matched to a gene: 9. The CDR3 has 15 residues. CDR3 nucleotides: TGTGCCTGGATCCCCAGCGGGGGGCCCCCAGATACGCAGTATTTT. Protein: CAWIPSGGPPDTQYF.

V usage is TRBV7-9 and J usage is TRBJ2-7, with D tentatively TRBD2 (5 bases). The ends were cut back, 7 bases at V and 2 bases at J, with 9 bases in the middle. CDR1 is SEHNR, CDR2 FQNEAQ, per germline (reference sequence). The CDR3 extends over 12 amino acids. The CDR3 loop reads CASTPGTYEQYF. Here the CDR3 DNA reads TGTGCCAGCACCCCCGGGACCTACGAGCAGTACTTC.

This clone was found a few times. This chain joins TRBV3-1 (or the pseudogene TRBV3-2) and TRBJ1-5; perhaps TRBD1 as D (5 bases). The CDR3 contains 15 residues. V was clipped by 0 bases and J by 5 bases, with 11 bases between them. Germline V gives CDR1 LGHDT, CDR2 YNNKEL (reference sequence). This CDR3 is CASSQDSGIDQPQHF. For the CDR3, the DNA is TGTGCCAGCAGCCAAGATTCAGGGATCGATCAGCCCCAGCATTTT.

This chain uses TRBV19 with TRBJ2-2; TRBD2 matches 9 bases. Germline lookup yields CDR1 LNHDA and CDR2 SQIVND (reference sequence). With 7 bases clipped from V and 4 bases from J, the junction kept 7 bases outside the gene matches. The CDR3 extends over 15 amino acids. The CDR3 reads CASIDRLAATGELFF. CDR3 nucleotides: TGTGCCAGTATCGACAGACTAGCGGCCACCGGGGAGCTGTTTTTT. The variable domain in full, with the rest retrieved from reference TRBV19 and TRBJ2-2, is DGGITQSPKYLFRKEGQNVTLSCEQNLNHDAMYWYRQDPGQGLRLIYYSQIVNDFQKGDIAEGYSVSREKKESFPLTVTSAQKNPTAFYLCASIDRLAATGELFFGEGSRLTVL.

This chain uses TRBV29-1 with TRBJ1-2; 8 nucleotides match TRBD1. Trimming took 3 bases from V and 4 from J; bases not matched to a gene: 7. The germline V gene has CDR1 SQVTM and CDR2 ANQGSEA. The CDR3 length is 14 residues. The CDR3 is CSVDAAGGIYGYTF. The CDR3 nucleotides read TGCAGCGTTGATGCGGCAGGGGGCATCTATGGCTACACCTTC.

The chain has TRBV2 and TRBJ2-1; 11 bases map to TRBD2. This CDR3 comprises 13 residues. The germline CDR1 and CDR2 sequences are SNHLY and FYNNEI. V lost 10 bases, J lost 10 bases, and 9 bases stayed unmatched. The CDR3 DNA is TGTGCCATGGGGACTAGCGGTCAGGGCGAGCAGTTCTTC. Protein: CAMGTSGQGEQFF.

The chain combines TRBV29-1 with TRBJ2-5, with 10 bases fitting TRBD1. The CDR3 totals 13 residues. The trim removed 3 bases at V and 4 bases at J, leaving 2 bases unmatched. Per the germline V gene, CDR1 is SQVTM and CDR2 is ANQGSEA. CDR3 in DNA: TGCAGCGTTGAGGACAGGGGGGGAGAGACCCAGTACTTC. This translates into CSVEDRGGETQYF.

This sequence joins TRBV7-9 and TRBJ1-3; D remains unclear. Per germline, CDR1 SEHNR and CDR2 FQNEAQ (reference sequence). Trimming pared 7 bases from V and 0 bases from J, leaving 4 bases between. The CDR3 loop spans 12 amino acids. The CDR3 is CASKNSGNTIYF. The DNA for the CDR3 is TGTGCCAGCAAAAACTCTGGAAACACCATATATTTT.

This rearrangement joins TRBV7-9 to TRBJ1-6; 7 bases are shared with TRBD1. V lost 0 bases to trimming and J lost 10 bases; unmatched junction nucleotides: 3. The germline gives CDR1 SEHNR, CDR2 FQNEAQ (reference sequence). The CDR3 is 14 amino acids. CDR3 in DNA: TGTGCCAGCAGCTTAGCAGGGGGCGAATCACCCCTCCACTTT. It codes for CASSLAGGESPLHF.

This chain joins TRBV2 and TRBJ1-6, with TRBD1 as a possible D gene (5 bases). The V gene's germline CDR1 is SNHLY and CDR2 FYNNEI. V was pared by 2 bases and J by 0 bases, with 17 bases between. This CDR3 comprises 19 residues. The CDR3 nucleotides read TGTGCCAGCAGTGAAAGTGGACAATTCGGTAGCTCCTATAATTCACCCCTCCACTTT. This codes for CASSESGQFGSSYNSPLHF.

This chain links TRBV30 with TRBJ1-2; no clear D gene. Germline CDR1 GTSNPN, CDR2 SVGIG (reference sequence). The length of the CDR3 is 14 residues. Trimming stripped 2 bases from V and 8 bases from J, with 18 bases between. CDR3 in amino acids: CAWSPEVGPSGYTF. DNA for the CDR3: TGTGCCTGGAGTCCCGAGGTCGGACCCTCGGGCTACACCTTC.

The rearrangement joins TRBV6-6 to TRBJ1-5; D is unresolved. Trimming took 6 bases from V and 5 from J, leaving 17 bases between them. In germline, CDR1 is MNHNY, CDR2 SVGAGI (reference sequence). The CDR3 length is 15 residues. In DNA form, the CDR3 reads TGTGCCAGCAGCCCCGGCACCCGGAGGGATCAGCCCCAGCATTTT. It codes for CASSPGTRRDQPQHF.

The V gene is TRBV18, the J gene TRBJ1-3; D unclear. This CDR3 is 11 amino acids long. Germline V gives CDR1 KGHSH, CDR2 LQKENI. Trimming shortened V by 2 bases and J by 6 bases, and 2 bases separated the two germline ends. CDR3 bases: TGTGCCAGCTCACCAGAAAACACCATATATTTT. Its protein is CASSPENTIYF.

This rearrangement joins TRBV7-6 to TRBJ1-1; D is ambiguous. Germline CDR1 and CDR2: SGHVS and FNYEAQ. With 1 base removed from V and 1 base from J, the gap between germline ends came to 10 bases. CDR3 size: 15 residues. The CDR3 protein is CASSLGSAANTEAFF. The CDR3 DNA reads TGTGCCAGCAGCTTAGGCTCGGCGGCGAACACTGAAGCTTTCTTT.

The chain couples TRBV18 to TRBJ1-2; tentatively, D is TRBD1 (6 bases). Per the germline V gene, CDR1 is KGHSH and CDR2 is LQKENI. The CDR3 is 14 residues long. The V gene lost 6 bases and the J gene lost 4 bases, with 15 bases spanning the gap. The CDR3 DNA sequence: TGTGCCAGCTCCCGAGAGGGGGGTGGCTATGGCTACACCTTC. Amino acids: CASSREGGGYGYTF.